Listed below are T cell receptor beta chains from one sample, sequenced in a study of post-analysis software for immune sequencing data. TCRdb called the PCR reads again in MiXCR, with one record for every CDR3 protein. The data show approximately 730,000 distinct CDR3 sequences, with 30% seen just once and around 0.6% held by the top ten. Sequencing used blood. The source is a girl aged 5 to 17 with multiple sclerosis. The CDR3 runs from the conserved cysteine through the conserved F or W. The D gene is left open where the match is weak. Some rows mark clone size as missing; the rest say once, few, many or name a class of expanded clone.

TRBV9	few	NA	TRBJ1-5	CASSVDWGGNQPQHF	TGTGCCAGCAGCGTAGATTGGGGAGGCAATCAGCCCCAGCATTTT
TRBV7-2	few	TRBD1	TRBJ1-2	CASSLAGTGHGYTF	TGTGCCAGCAGCTTAGCGGGGACAGGGCATGGCTACACCTTC
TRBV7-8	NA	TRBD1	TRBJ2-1	CASRRYRDRGMYNEQFF	TGTGCCAGCAGACGTTACCGGGACAGGGGAATGTACAATGAGCAGTTCTTC
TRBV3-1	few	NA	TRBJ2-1	CASSQWLGGEQFF	TGTGCCAGCAGCCAGTGGCTAGGAGGTGAGCAGTTCTTC
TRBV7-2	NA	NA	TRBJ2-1	CASSRNRGRSYNEQFF	TGTGCCAGCAGCCGCAACCGGGGGCGATCCTACAATGAGCAGTTCTTC
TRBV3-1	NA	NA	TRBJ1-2	CASSQRRGDGYTF	TGTGCCAGCAGCCAGAGGAGGGGCGACGGCTACACCTTC
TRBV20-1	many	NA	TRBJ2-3	CSARGVDTQYF	TGCAGTGCTAGAGGAGTTGATACGCAGTATTTT
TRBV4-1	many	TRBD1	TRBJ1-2	CASSQEVQGDHYTF	TGCGCCAGCAGCCAAGAGGTACAGGGGGACCACTACACCTTC
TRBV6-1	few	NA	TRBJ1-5	CASSESGGPPQHF	TGTGCCAGCAGTGAATCCGGTGGTCCGCCCCAGCATTTT
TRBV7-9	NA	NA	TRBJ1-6	CASSLGGQNSPLHF	TGTGCCAGCAGCTTAGGAGGACAGAATTCACCCCTCCACTTT
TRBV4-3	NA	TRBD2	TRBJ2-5	CASSQEGGRETQYF	TGCGCCAGCAGCCAAGAGGGCGGGAGGGAGACCCAGTACTTC
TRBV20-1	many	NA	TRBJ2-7	CSARAGAYEQYF	TGCAGTGCTAGAGCCGGGGCCTACGAGCAGTACTTC
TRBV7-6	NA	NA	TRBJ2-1	CASSLGGLAPYNEQFF	TGTGCCAGCAGCTTAGGCGGGCTAGCCCCCTACAATGAGCAGTTCTTC
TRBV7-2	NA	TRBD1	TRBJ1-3	CASSRQGPPGNTIYF	TGTGCCAGCAGTCGACAGGGGCCCCCTGGAAACACCATATATTTT
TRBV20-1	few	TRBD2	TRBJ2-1	CSARRLAGDSSSYNEQFF	TGCAGTGCTAGGCGCCTAGCGGGAGACTCGAGCTCCTACAATGAGCAGTTCTTC
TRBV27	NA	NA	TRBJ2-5	CASRLSVGSSLETQYF	TGTGCCAGCAGGTTATCCGTCGGGTCCAGTTTAGAGACCCAGTACTTC
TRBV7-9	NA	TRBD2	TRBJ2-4	CASSELAGSNIQYF	TGTGCCAGCAGCGAACTAGCGGGGTCTAACATTCAGTACTTC
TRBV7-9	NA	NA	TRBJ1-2	CASSLAGEETYGYTF	TGTGCCAGCAGCTTAGCAGGAGAAGAGACCTATGGCTACACCTTC
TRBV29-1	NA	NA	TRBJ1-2	CSVRGVDYGYTF	TGCAGCGTTCGGGGGGTCGACTATGGCTACACCTTC
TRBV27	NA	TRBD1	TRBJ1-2	CAGSLAGQGRISYGYTF	TGTGCCGGCAGTTTAGCAGGACAGGGCCGCATTTCCTATGGCTACACCTTC
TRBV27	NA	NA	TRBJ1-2	CASSFAPGTGYGYTF	TGTGCCAGCAGTTTCGCTCCCGGGACGGGCTATGGCTACACCTTC
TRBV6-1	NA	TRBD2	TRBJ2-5	CASSEGSGVKQETQYF	TGTGCCAGCAGTGAAGGAAGCGGGGTAAAACAAGAGACCCAGTACTTC
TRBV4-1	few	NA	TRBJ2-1	CASSQAGAYNEQFF	TGCGCCAGCAGCCAAGCGGGGGCTTACAATGAGCAGTTCTTC
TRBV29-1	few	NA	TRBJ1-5	CSAITEAGGNQPQHF	TGCAGCGCCATAACAGAGGCCGGAGGCAATCAGCCCCAGCATTTT
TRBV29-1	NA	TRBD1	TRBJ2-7	CSVNSPRQGTYEQYF	TGCAGCGTCAACTCCCCCCGACAGGGAACCTACGAGCAGTACTTC
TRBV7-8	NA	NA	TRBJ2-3	CASSLGGTPALTDTQYF	TGTGCCAGCAGCTTAGGAGGGACACCAGCGCTCACAGATACGCAGTATTTT
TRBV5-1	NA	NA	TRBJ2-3	CASSLEDRYTDTQYF	TGCGCCAGCAGCTTGGAGGACAGATACACAGATACGCAGTATTTT
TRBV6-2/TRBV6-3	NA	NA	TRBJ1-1	CASRRYRTEAFF	TGTGCCAGCAGACGATACAGAACTGAAGCTTTCTTT
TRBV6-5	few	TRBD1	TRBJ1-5	CASSRGATGMEPQHF	TGTGCCAGCAGTCGCGGCGCGACAGGGATGGAGCCCCAGCATTTT